A selection of T cell receptor beta chains follows, all from one sample in a study of CXCR3-negative and CXCR3-positive naive CD8 T cells. TCRdb reprocessed the 5' RACE reads; each CDR3 protein has one entry and no DNA is given. The sample has some 50,000 distinct CDR3 sequences; the top ten hold around 0.5%. The sequenced sample was naive CXCR3+ CD8+ T cells from blood. The receptors shown here come from a human donor in good health. Some clones in this sample may be carry-over from other donors' samples. Each CDR3 is given with its conserved first and last residue.

j_call v_call cdr3_aa
TRBJ2-6 TRBV7-9 CASRGGLGANVLTF
TRBJ2-2 TRBV29-1 CSVVGQGRAGELFF
TRBJ2-5 TRBV7-8 CASSLPSGGRETQYF
TRBJ1-1 TRBV9 CASRGGGNTEAFF
TRBJ1-2 TRBV29-1 CSVETGAGYTF
TRBJ2-5 TRBV7-2 CASSPTTGTASLVETQYF
TRBJ1-6 TRBV14 CASSLHTTVYNSPLHF
TRBJ2-2 TRBV7-8 CASSLGTGLSGELFF
TRBJ2-1 TRBV28 CASSSNGDEQFF
TRBJ2-7 TRBV6-2/TRBV6-3 CASSPRGGPPVEQYF
TRBJ2-3 TRBV4-3 CASSQGPGTGGTDTQYF